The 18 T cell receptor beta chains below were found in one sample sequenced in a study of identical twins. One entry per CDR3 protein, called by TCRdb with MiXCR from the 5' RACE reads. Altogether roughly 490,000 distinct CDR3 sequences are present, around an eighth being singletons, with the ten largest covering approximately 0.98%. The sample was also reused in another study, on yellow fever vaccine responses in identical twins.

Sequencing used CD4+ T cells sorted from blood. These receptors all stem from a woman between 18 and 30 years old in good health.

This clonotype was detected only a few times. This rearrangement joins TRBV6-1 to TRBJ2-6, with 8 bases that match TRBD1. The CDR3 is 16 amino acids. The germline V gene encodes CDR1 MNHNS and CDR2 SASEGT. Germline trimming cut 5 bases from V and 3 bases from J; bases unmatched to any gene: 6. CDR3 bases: TGTGCCAGCAGTACCCGGACAGGGAGTGGGGCCAACGTCCTGACTTTC. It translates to CASSTRTGSGANVLTF.

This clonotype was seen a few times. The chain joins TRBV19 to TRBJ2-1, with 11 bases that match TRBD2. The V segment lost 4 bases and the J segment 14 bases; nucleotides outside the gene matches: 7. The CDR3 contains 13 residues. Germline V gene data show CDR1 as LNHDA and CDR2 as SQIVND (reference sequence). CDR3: CASSTPGLAVEFF. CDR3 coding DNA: TGTGCCAGTAGTACACCGGGACTAGCGGTAGAGTTCTTC.

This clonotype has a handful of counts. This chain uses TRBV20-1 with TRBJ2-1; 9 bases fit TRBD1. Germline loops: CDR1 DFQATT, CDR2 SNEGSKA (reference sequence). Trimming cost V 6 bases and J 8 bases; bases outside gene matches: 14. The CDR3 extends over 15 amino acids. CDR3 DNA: TGCAGTGCCCTTACCGGGACAGGGCGGGCCGATGAGCAGTTCTTC. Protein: CSALTGTGRADEQFF.

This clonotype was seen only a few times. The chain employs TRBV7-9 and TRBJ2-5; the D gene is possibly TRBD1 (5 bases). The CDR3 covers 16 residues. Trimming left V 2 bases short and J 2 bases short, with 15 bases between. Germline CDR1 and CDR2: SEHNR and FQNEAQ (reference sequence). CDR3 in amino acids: CASSLRGAGIQETQYF. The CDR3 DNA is TGTGCCAGCAGCTTAAGGGGTGCTGGTATTCAAGAGACCCAGTACTTC.

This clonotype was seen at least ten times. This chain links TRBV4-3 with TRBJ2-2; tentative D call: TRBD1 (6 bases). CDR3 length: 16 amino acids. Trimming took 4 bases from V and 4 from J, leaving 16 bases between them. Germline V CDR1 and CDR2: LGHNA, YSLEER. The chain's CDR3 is CASSRFFTGTTGELFF. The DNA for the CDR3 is TGCGCCAGCAGCCGTTTCTTCACAGGGACCACCGGGGAGCTGTTTTTT.

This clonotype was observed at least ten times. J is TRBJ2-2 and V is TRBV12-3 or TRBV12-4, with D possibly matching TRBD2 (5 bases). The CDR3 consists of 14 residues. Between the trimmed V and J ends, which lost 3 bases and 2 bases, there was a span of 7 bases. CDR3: CASSFRGNTGELFF. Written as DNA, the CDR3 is TGTGCCAGCAGTTTTCGGGGAAACACCGGGGAGCTGTTTTTT.

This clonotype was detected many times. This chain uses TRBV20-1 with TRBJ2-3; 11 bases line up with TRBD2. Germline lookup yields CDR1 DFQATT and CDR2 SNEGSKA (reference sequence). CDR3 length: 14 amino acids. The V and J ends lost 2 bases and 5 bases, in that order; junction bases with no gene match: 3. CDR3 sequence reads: CSARRLAGQDTQYF. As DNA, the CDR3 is TGCAGTGCTAGACGACTAGCGGGACAAGATACGCAGTATTTT.

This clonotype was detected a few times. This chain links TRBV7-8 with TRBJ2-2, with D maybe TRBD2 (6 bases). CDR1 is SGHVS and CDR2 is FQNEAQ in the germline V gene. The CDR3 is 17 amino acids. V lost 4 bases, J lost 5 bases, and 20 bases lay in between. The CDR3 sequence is CASSSPPGLITTGELFF. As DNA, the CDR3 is TGTGCCAGCAGCTCCCCCCCGGGACTTATAACGACCGGGGAGCTGTTTTTT.

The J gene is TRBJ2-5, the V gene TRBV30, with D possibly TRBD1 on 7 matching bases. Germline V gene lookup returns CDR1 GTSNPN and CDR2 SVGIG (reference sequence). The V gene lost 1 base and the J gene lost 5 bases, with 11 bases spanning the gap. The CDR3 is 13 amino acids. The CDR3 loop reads CAWSGAGGETQYF. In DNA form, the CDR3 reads TGTGCCTGGAGTGGGGCAGGGGGGGAGACCCAGTACTTC.

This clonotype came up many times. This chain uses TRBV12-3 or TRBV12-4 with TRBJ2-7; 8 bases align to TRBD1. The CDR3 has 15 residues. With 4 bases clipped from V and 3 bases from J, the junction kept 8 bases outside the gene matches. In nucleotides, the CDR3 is TGTGCCAGCAGTTCCCGGGCAGGGGGCGTCTACGAGCAGTACTTC. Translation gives CASSSRAGGVYEQYF.

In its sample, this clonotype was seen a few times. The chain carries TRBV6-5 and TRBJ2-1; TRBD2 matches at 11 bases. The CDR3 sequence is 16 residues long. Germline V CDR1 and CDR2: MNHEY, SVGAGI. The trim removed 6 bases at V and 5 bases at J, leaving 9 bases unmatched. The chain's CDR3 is CASSYPTSGIDNEQFF. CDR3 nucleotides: TGTGCCAGCAGCTACCCGACTAGCGGGATCGACAATGAGCAGTTCTTC.

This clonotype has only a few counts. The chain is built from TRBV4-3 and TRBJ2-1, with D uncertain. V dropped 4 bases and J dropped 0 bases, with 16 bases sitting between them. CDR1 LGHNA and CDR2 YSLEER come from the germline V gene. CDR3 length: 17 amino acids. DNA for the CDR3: TGCGCCAGCAGCCGCACTAAGGGTCTGAGCTCCTACAATGAGCAGTTCTTC. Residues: CASSRTKGLSSYNEQFF.

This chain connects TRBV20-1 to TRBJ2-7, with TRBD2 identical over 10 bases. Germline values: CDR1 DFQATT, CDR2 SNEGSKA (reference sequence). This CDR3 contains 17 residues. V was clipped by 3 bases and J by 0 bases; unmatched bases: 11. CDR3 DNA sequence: TGCAGTGCTAGCCGTCTGGCAGCGGGAGGGGCCTCCTACGAGCAGTACTTC. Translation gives CSASRLAAGGASYEQYF.

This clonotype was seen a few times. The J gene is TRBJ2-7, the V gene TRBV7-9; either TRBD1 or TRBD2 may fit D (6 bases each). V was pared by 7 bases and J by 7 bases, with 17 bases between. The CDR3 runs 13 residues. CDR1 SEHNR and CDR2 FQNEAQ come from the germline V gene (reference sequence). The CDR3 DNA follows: TGTGCCAGCATCCGAGGGGGGCTTGGGGAGCAGTACTTC. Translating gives CASIRGGLGEQYF.

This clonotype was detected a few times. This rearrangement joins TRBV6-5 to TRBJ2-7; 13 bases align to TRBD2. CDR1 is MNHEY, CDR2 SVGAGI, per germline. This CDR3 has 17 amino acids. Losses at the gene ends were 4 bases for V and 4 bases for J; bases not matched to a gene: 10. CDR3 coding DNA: TGTGCCAGCAGTTCCCTAACCCCGACTAGCGGGGGGTACGAGCAGTACTTC. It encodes CASSSLTPTSGGYEQYF.

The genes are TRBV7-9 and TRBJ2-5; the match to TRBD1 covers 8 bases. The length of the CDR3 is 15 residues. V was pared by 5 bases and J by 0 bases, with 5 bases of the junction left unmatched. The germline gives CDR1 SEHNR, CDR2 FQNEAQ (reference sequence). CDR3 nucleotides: TGTGCCAGCAGCCAGAGACAGGGGTACCAAGAGACCCAGTACTTC. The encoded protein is CASSQRQGYQETQYF.

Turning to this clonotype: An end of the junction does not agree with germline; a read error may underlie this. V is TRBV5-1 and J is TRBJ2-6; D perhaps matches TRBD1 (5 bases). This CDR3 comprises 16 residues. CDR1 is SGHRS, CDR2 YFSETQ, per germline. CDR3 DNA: TGCGCCAGCACCCTGTCTACAGGCTCTGGGGCCAACGTCCCGACTTTC. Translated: CASTLSTGSGANVPTF.

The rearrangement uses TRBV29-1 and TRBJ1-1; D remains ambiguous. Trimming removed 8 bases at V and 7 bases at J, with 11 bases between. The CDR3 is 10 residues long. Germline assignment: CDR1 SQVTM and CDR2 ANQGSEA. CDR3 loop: CSPGRDEAFF. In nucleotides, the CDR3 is TGCAGCCCCGGACGAGATGAAGCTTTCTTT.